The 31 T cell receptor beta chains listed next were all sequenced from one sample in a study of blood T cell repertoires in COVID-19. Only in-frame clones appear in the TCRdb table, and some are missing; sequencing was by immunoSEQ multiplex PCR. The sample records about 250,000 clones, about 87% being singletons. Sequencing input: peripheral blood. The source is a woman in her twenties or thirties with COVID-19, enrolled during active disease.

For the CDR3, the DNA is TGTGCCAGCAGTTACAGGGAAGGGTACGAGCAGTACTTC. Encoded protein: CASSYREGYEQYF. The J gene is TRBJ2-7, the V gene TRBV12-3 or TRBV12-4; TRBD1 is a possible D gene (6 bases). This CDR3 is 13 amino acids long. Trimming stripped 4 bases from V and 4 bases from J, with 11 bases between.

A remark on this clone: Other DNA sequences from this sample encode an identical CDR3 as well. This chain connects TRBV5-1 to TRBJ2-3; 7 bases match TRBD2. The germline V gene encodes CDR1 SGHRS and CDR2 YFSETQ. V was pared by 3 bases and J by 0 bases, with 4 bases of the junction left unmatched. This CDR3 region has 15 residues. CDR3 amino acids: CASSSSGTSTDTQYF. The DNA of the CDR3 is TGCGCCAGCAGCTCTAGCGGAACTAGCACAGATACGCAGTATTTT.

This rearrangement joins TRBV9 to TRBJ1-2; 9 bases agree with TRBD1. Germline V lookup: CDR1 SGDLS, CDR2 YYNGEE. The CDR3 spans 14 residues. The ends lost 4 bases at V and 6 bases at J; junction bases unmatched: 7. CDR3: CASSPWDRDDGYTF. The CDR3 DNA is TGTGCCAGCAGCCCGTGGGACAGGGACGATGGCTACACCTTC.

This clone was seen just once. The CDR3 DNA is TGCGCCAGCAGCTTGACAGGGGGCCGGGGCTACACCTTC. Its protein product is CASSLTGGRGYTF. The rearrangement uses TRBV5-1 and TRBJ1-2; TRBD1 aligns across 9 bases. The CDR3 contains 13 residues. V shed 1 base, J shed 8 bases, and the junction held 3 bases outside the gene matches. Germline values: CDR1 SGHRS, CDR2 YFSETQ.

About this clone: Other DNA sequences from this sample encode an identical CDR3 as well. This chain links TRBV27 with TRBJ2-1, with 7 nucleotides matching TRBD2. CDR1 is MNHEY and CDR2 is SMNVEV in the germline V gene (reference sequence). CDR3 size: 15 residues. V dropped 3 bases and J dropped 0; count of bases not matched to a gene: 2. CDR3 sequence (DNA): TGTGCCAGCAGTTTGGCGGGGGTCTCCTACAATGAGCAGTTCTTC. The encoded protein is CASSLAGVSYNEQFF.

This chain uses TRBV6-5 with TRBJ1-2; no clear D gene. CDR3 size: 13 residues. The germline V and J ends were trimmed by 6 bases and 7 bases, with 15 bases remaining between them. Germline V CDR1 and CDR2: MNHEY, SVGAGI. The CDR3 nucleotides read TGTGCCAGCAGCCCGAACTCAGAGGGTGGCTACACCTTC. Translated, it gives CASSPNSEGGYTF.

The rearrangement joins TRBV9 to TRBJ2-2; TRBD1 might be the D (8 bases). The ends were cut back, 6 bases at V and 4 bases at J, with 19 bases in the middle. This CDR3 region has 16 residues. Germline V gene data show CDR1 as SGDLS and CDR2 as YYNGEE. The CDR3 bases are TGTGCCAGCACCCTAGGACAGGGCGGGGGCACCGGGGAGCTGTTTTTT. Protein: CASTLGQGGGTGELFF.

As for this clone: A read error may produce the germline difference seen at one junction end. The chain employs TRBV7-7 and TRBJ2-5, with 9 nucleotides matching TRBD2. Germline lookup yields CDR1 SSHAT and CDR2 FNYEAQ (reference sequence). The CDR3 is 18 amino acids. Written as DNA, the CDR3 is TGTGCTAGCAGCTTAGAGCTAGCGGGGACTGGTTACCAAGAGACCCAGTACTTC. Its protein product is CASSLELAGTGYQETQYF. Full variable domain (missing parts from reference TRBV7-7 and TRBJ2-5): GAGVSQSPRYKVTKRGQDVTLRCDPISSHATLYWYQQALGQGPEFLTYFNYEAQPDKSGLPSDRFSAERPEGSISTLTIQRTEQRDSAMYRCASSLELAGTGYQETQYFGPGTRLLVL.

The rearrangement joins TRBV7-6 to TRBJ2-2, with 8 bases fitting TRBD2. Germline V CDR1 and CDR2: SGHVS, FNYEAQ. V was pared by 5 bases and J by 5 bases, with 7 bases of the junction left unmatched. The CDR3 length is 15 residues. CDR3 in DNA: TGTGCCAGCAGCCCCGGGGGGGGGTGGACCGGGGAGCTGTTTTTT. It encodes CASSPGGGWTGELFF.

This clone has more than one count but fewer than ten. This chain joins TRBV6-5 and TRBJ2-1, with D possibly matching TRBD1 (6 bases). The CDR3 has 15 amino acids. Germline-derived CDR1 and CDR2 are MNHEY and SVGAGI. V lost 6 bases to trimming and J lost 1 base, with 13 bases between them. This CDR3 is CASSIYRVSYNEQFF. The CDR3, as DNA: TGTGCCAGCAGCATATACAGGGTGTCCTACAATGAGCAGTTCTTC.

The chain has TRBV4-2 and TRBJ1-4; D is undetermined. V was clipped by 3 bases and J by 5 bases, with 16 bases between them. The germline CDR1 and CDR2 sequences are LGHNA and YNFKEQ. The length of the CDR3 is 16 residues. The CDR3 region is CASSQSQYYPNEKLFF. The CDR3 coding sequence is TGTGCCAGCAGCCAGAGCCAATACTACCCGAATGAAAAACTGTTTTTT.

The rearrangement links TRBV9 to TRBJ1-2, with TRBD1 matching 7 bases. The trim removed 3 bases at V and 4 bases at J, leaving 9 bases unmatched. Germline CDR1 reads SGDLS; CDR2 reads YYNGEE. The CDR3 contains 15 residues. CDR3 protein: CASSAGRGLGYGYTF. The DNA for the CDR3 is TGTGCCAGCAGCGCCGGGAGGGGGCTTGGCTATGGCTACACCTTC.

The chain uses TRBV11-2 and TRBJ2-3; 8 positions agree with TRBD2. Per the germline V gene, CDR1 is SGHAT and CDR2 is FQNNGV. The length of the CDR3 is 15 residues. J lost 4 bases, V lost 4 bases, and 7 bases had no gene match. CDR3 in DNA: TGTGCCAGCAGCTCCGGACTAGCAGTCGCAGATACGCAGTATTTT. It yields the protein CASSSGLAVADTQYF.

The sample holds one count of this clone. The gene calls are TRBV7-9 and TRBJ1-2; 7 positions agree with TRBD1. Germline CDR1 reads SEHNR; CDR2 reads FQNEAQ (reference sequence). V gave up 5 bases and J gave up 8 bases; unmatched junction bases: 17. The CDR3 totals 16 residues. The CDR3 DNA is TGTGCCAGCAGCACCCTCCCGGGACAGCTGGCGATGGGCTACACCTTC. It yields the protein CASSTLPGQLAMGYTF. Full variable domain (outside the CDR3, taken from reference TRBV7-9 and TRBJ1-2): DTGVSQNPRHKITKRGQNVTFRCDPISEHNRLYWYRQTLGQGPEFLTYFQNEAQLEKSRLLSDRFSAERPKGSFSTLEIQRTEQGDSAMYLCASSTLPGQLAMGYTFGSGTRLTVV.

The table lists this clone with a count of one. This chain connects TRBV30 to TRBJ1-5; the D gene is possibly TRBD1 (5 bases). Trimming took 2 bases from V and 4 from J, leaving 15 bases between them. The germline V gene has CDR1 GTSNPN and CDR2 SVGIG (reference sequence). This CDR3 is 15 amino acids long. The CDR3 region is CAWSTGRGFNQPQHF. CDR3 nucleotides: TGTGCCTGGAGTACCGGGCGGGGGTTTAATCAGCCCCAGCATTTT.

The chain links TRBV15 to TRBJ2-5; possible D gene TRBD2, 6 bases. This CDR3 has 18 amino acids. CDR1 and CDR2 from the germline V gene are LNHNV and YYDKDF (reference sequence). V lost 0 bases and J lost 1, with 18 bases in between. This chain's CDR3 is CATSRDLGGKVTQETQYF. CDR3 coding DNA: TGTGCCACCAGCAGAGATCTTGGGGGGAAGGTTACCCAAGAGACCCAGTACTTC.

The chain recombines TRBV6-5 with TRBJ1-2; 8 bases fit TRBD1. The CDR3 contains 14 residues. V dropped 6 bases and J dropped 8; count of bases not matched to a gene: 11. CDR1 MNHEY and CDR2 SVGAGI come from the germline V gene. The CDR3 protein is CASRPPGRGQGYTF. CDR3 nucleotide sequence: TGTGCCAGCAGGCCTCCTGGCAGGGGGCAAGGCTACACCTTC.

The chain uses TRBV18 and TRBJ1-4, with D perhaps TRBD1 (6 bases). Trimming stripped 3 bases from V and 8 bases from J, with 13 bases between. Germline V CDR1 and CDR2: KGHSH, LQKENI. The CDR3 is 14 residues long. CDR3 loop: CASSPPGTQEKLFF. For the CDR3, the DNA is TGTGCCAGCTCACCCCCCGGGACACAAGAAAAACTGTTTTTT.

This clone appeared a single time. The chain joins TRBV19 to TRBJ2-4, with a tentative D call TRBD1 (5 bases). V lost 2 bases and J 2 bases, leaving 7 bases between the germline ends. The CDR3 has 14 residues. CDR1 is LNHDA, CDR2 SQIVND, per germline (reference sequence). CDR3 nucleotides: TGTGCCAGTAGTATACCAGGGACCAAAAACATTCAGTACTTC. Residues: CASSIPGTKNIQYF.

The chain has TRBV6-5 and TRBJ2-5; 11 nucleotides align to TRBD1. CDR3 length: 16 amino acids. V dropped 0 bases and J dropped 5; count of bases not matched to a gene: 5. CDR1 is MNHEY and CDR2 is SVGAGI in the germline V gene. The chain's CDR3 is CASSYSRGTGGETQYF. In DNA, the CDR3 is TGTGCCAGCAGTTACTCACGGGGGACAGGGGGGGAGACCCAGTACTTC.

The chain uses TRBV19 and TRBJ2-6; TRBD2 matches at 8 bases. Germline V CDR1 and CDR2: LNHDA, SQIVND (reference sequence). V lost 9 bases, J lost 2 bases, and 9 bases stayed unmatched. CDR3 length: 16 amino acids. CDR3 in amino acids: CASVAGTHPGANVLTF. The CDR3 bases are TGTGCCAGCGTAGCGGGAACCCATCCTGGGGCCAACGTCCTGACTTTC.

This clone was recorded only once. The chain joins TRBV2 to TRBJ1-4; 9 bases are a match to TRBD1. V gave up 6 bases and J gave up 8 bases; unmatched junction bases: 10. Germline loops: CDR1 SNHLY, CDR2 FYNNEI. This CDR3 is built from 15 residues. The CDR3 DNA reads TGTGCCAGCAGCCCCCACGACAGGGGGTTCGAAAAACTGTTTTTT. Protein: CASSPHDRGFEKLFF. Supplemented by reference TRBV2 and TRBJ1-4, the full variable domain reads EPEVTQTPSHQVTQMGQEVILRCVPISNHLYFYWYRQILGQKVEFLVSFYNNEISEKSEIFDDQFSVERPDGSNFTLKIRSTKLEDSAMYFCASSPHDRGFEKLFFGSGTQLSVL.

The chain combines TRBV7-9 with TRBJ2-1, with TRBD2 identical over 7 bases. Germline V gives CDR1 SEHNR, CDR2 FQNEAQ (reference sequence). Trimming at V came to 3 bases and at J to 8 bases, leaving 13 bases not matched to a gene. This CDR3 contains 16 residues. For the CDR3, the DNA is TGTGCCAGCAGCTTTTATATCTCGGGAGGTGCAGATGAGCAGTTCTTC. Protein: CASSFYISGGADEQFF.

The V gene is TRBV28, the J gene TRBJ1-3; D is undetermined. Germline V gene lookup returns CDR1 MDHEN and CDR2 SYDVKM. This CDR3 is 14 amino acids long. Trimming left V 3 bases short and J 0 bases short, with 6 bases between. Written as DNA, the CDR3 is TGTGCCAGCAGTTTTCGGTCCTCTGGAAACACCATATATTTT. Residues: CASSFRSSGNTIYF.

Concerning this clone: At one boundary the junction diverges from the germline segment, which might be a read error. This chain connects TRBV7-7 to TRBJ2-1; D might be TRBD2 (6 bases). The CDR3 extends over 13 amino acids. Germline CDR1 is SSHAT and CDR2 is FNYEAQ (reference sequence). The CDR3 here is CASSLAREAEQFF. In DNA form, the CDR3 reads TGTGCTAGCAGCTTAGCCAGGGAGGCTGAGCAGTTCTTC.

This clone has a handful of counts. This chain connects TRBV5-1 to TRBJ1-3, with 7 bases lining up with TRBD1. CDR1 is SGHRS, CDR2 YFSETQ, per germline. V trimming: 1 base; J trimming: 7 bases; junction bases outside the gene matches: 5. The length of the CDR3 is 14 residues. The CDR3 coding sequence is TGCGCCAGCAGCTTGTTAGACAGGGCGAACACCATATATTTT. Translating it yields CASSLLDRANTIYF.

Here the CDR3 reads CASSSGGGTNEKLFF. CDR3 bases: TGTGCCAGCAGTTCAGGGGGTGGGACTAATGAAAAACTGTTTTTT. The rearrangement joins TRBV28 to TRBJ1-4, with 7 bases aligning to TRBD1. The V segment lost 4 bases and the J segment 2 bases; nucleotides outside the gene matches: 4. The CDR3 extends over 15 amino acids. Germline values: CDR1 MDHEN, CDR2 SYDVKM. The complete variable domain, with remaining parts taken from reference TRBV28 and TRBJ1-4, reads DVKVTQSSRYLVKRTGEKVFLECVQDMDHENMFWYRQDPGLGLRLIYFSYDVKMKEKGDIPEGYSVSREKKERFSLILESASTNQTSMYLCASSSGGGTNEKLFFGSGTQLSVL.

The chain recombines TRBV9 with TRBJ1-4, with no clear D. Trimming removed 0 bases from V and 8 bases from J, with 11 bases in between. The CDR3 totals 14 residues. Germline-derived CDR1 and CDR2 are SGDLS and YYNGEE. CDR3 in DNA: TGTGCCAGCAGCGTAGACCGGGCGGGCGAAAAACTGTTTTTT. Translated: CASSVDRAGEKLFF.

The CDR3, as DNA: TGTGCCACCAGTGGGAGGGTTGGAGAGACCCAGTACTTC. It specifies CATSGRVGETQYF. The chain uses TRBV15 and TRBJ2-5; 7 bases line up with TRBD2. V dropped 6 bases and J dropped 4; count of bases not matched to a gene: 5. This CDR3 has 13 amino acids. Germline V lookup: CDR1 LNHNV, CDR2 YYDKDF (reference sequence).

The chain recombines TRBV19 with TRBJ1-1; 7 bases map to TRBD1. CDR1 and CDR2 from the germline V gene are LNHDA and SQIVND (reference sequence). V lost 3 bases to trimming and J lost 5 bases; unmatched junction nucleotides: 6. The CDR3 runs 14 residues. As DNA, the CDR3 is TGTGCCAGTAGTATGAGGGGGCGAGAAACTGAAGCTTTCTTT. This translates into CASSMRGRETEAFF.

J is TRBJ1-5 and V is TRBV28; possible D gene TRBD1, 5 bases. CDR3 length: 15 amino acids. Germline assignment: CDR1 MDHEN and CDR2 SYDVKM. V lost 1 base and J 2 bases, leaving 9 bases between the germline ends. In DNA form, the CDR3 reads TGTGCCAGCAGTTTATTCGGGGGTGGCAATCAGCCCCAGCATTTT. It is translated as CASSLFGGGNQPQHF.